The 20 T cell receptor beta chains presented below share a single source sample, sequenced in a study of blood T cell repertoires in COVID-19. Sequencing used immunoSEQ multiplex PCR; TCRdb keeps in-frame clones, though not all of them. The sample shows about 240,000 clones, 82% of them seen only once. The sample comprised peripheral blood. The source of these receptors is a woman between 55 and 75 years old with active or convalescent COVID-19.

The chain is built from TRBV5-5 and TRBJ1-5, with 9 bases aligning to TRBD1. The CDR3 has 16 amino acids. Germline V gene lookup returns CDR1 SGHKS and CDR2 YYEKEE (reference sequence). Trimming removed 4 bases from V and 1 base from J; junction bases left unmatched: 6. DNA of the CDR3: TGTGCCAGCAGCCTAGGACAGGGGCGCAGCAATCAGCCCCAGCATTTT. It translates to CASSLGQGRSNQPQHF.

The chain's CDR3 is CASSSEAGGSGYTF. For the CDR3, the DNA is TGTGCCAGCAGTTCCGAGGCAGGGGGAAGTGGCTACACCTTC. The chain carries TRBV6-5 and TRBJ1-2; 7 bases agree with TRBD1. The CDR3 spans 14 residues. CDR1 is MNHEY and CDR2 is SVGAGI in the germline V gene. The V segment lost 4 bases and the J segment 7 bases; nucleotides outside the gene matches: 9.

V gene TRBV21-1 combines with J gene TRBJ1-2; the table assigns TRBD1, which was not confirmed against the DNA. TRBV21-1 corresponds to a pseudogene. CDR3 length: 14 residues. The CDR3 reads CASSKGDREAGYTF. CDR3 in DNA: TGTGCCAGCAGCAAAGGGGACAGGGAGGCGGGCTACACCTTC.

This chain joins TRBV4-1 and TRBJ2-1, with TRBD2 matching 14 bases. The V segment lost 1 base and the J segment 5 bases; nucleotides outside the gene matches: 7. Germline V CDR1 and CDR2: MGHRA, YSYEKL. This CDR3 has 18 amino acids. The CDR3 nucleotides are TGCGCCAGCAGCCAAGCTTCCCGACTAGCGGGGGGGCACAATGAGCAGTTCTTC. Protein product: CASSQASRLAGGHNEQFF.

The chain uses TRBV5-8 and TRBJ1-4; TRBD1 matches 9 bases. V dropped 1 base and J dropped 0; count of bases not matched to a gene: 1. The germline CDR1 and CDR2 sequences are SGHTS and YDEGEE. The CDR3 runs 16 residues. This CDR3 is CASSLRQGATNEKLFF. The CDR3 DNA sequence: TGTGCCAGCAGCTTGCGACAGGGGGCAACTAATGAAAAACTGTTTTTT.

This clone was observed once. The gene calls are TRBV6-1 and TRBJ2-5, with TRBD1 identical over 8 bases. With 3 bases clipped from V and 4 bases from J, the junction kept 7 bases outside the gene matches. The CDR3 length is 15 residues. Looked up from germline, CDR1 is MNHNS and CDR2 is SASEGT. The CDR3 coding sequence is TGTGCCAGCAGTGAGGCCCGGACAGGGTCAGAGACCCAGTACTTC. It yields the protein CASSEARTGSETQYF.

J is TRBJ1-2 and V is TRBV20-1; D remains unclear. V was clipped by 3 bases and J by 3 bases, with 11 bases between them. CDR1 and CDR2 from the germline V gene are DFQATT and SNEGSKA (reference sequence). The length of the CDR3 is 13 residues. The CDR3 spells CSASIPADYGYTF. For the CDR3, the DNA is TGCAGTGCTAGTATCCCGGCGGACTATGGCTACACCTTC.

The chain carries TRBV11-2 and TRBJ1-1; D might be TRBD1 (5 bases). The length of the CDR3 is 13 residues. V was pared by 1 base and J by 7 bases, with 10 bases between. The germline V gene encodes CDR1 SGHAT and CDR2 FQNNGV. The CDR3 sequence is CASSLVRGSEAFF. In DNA, the CDR3 is TGTGCCAGCAGCTTAGTTCGGGGGAGTGAAGCTTTCTTT.

The chain carries TRBV5-8 and TRBJ2-7; possibly TRBD1 for D (6 bases). CDR3 size: 16 residues. With 0 bases removed from V and 2 bases from J, the gap between germline ends came to 15 bases. CDR1 is SGHTS and CDR2 is YDEGEE in the germline V gene. The CDR3 loop reads CASSLDPTGPAYEQYF. The CDR3 nucleotides are TGTGCCAGCAGCTTGGACCCGACAGGCCCAGCCTACGAGCAGTACTTC. The entire variable domain, with the rest obtained from reference TRBV5-8 and TRBJ2-7, is as follows: EAGVTQSPTHLIKTRGQQATLRCSPISGHTSVYWYQQALGLGLQFLLWYDEGEERNRGNFPPRFSGRQFPNYSSELNVNALELEDSALYLCASSLDPTGPAYEQYFGPGTRLTVT.

The rearrangement joins TRBV3-1 (or the pseudogene TRBV3-2) to TRBJ1-1; TRBD1 aligns across 7 bases. Germline CDR1 LGHDT, CDR2 YNNKEL (reference sequence). The CDR3 runs 14 residues. Trimming took 1 base from V and 3 from J; bases not matched to a gene: 2. CDR3 DNA: TGTGCCAGCAGCCAAGGGGACAGAGACACTGAAGCTTTCTTT. Translated: CASSQGDRDTEAFF.

In DNA form, the CDR3 reads TGTGCCAGCAGTACACTAGCGGGGGCTTCCTACGAGCAGTACTTC. It specifies CASSTLAGASYEQYF. The chain links TRBV6-5 to TRBJ2-7, with TRBD2 matching 11 bases. Germline values: CDR1 MNHEY, CDR2 SVGAGI. V lost 5 bases and J lost 1; bases outside the gene matches: 4. The CDR3 runs 15 residues.

The chain is built from TRBV4-1 and TRBJ2-7; a possible D gene is TRBD2 (5 bases). The germline V gene encodes CDR1 MGHRA and CDR2 YSYEKL. This CDR3 comprises 15 residues. The V gene lost 1 base and the J gene lost 2 bases, with 12 bases spanning the gap. Written as DNA, the CDR3 is TGCGCCAGCAGCCAAGTTGGCAGCGGAACCTACGAGCAGTACTTC. This sequence encodes CASSQVGSGTYEQYF.

This clone occurred once. This rearrangement joins TRBV18 to TRBJ1-3; D not certain. V gave up 5 bases and J gave up 0 bases, with 17 bases separating them. The CDR3 is made up of 17 amino acids. Germline V gene lookup returns CDR1 KGHSH and CDR2 LQKENI. The CDR3 region is CASSSRSDGLSGNTIYF. Here the CDR3 DNA reads TGTGCCAGCTCATCCCGCAGCGACGGACTCTCTGGAAACACCATATATTTT.

J is TRBJ2-7 and V is TRBV7-2, with 12 bases identical to TRBD2. V dropped 5 bases and J dropped 0; count of bases not matched to a gene: 5. CDR3 size: 16 residues. Germline V gene lookup returns CDR1 SGHTA and CDR2 FQGNSA. CDR3 loop: CASSPGLAGLSYEQYF. The DNA for the CDR3 is TGTGCCAGCAGCCCGGGACTAGCGGGCCTCTCCTACGAGCAGTACTTC.

CDR3 sequence reads: CASSPLGVAGAYQETQYF. CDR3 DNA sequence: TGTGCCAGCAGTCCCCTCGGTGTAGCGGGGGCGTACCAAGAGACCCAGTACTTC. J is TRBJ2-5 and V is TRBV6-6, with 9 nucleotides matching TRBD2. Germline-derived CDR1 and CDR2 are MNHNY and SVGAGI (reference sequence). The CDR3 has 18 residues. Trimming took 5 bases from V and 0 from J; bases not matched to a gene: 13.

The chain employs TRBV3-1 (or the pseudogene TRBV3-2) and TRBJ2-5; 9 positions agree with TRBD2. The germline V gene encodes CDR1 LGHDT and CDR2 YNNKEL (reference sequence). Losses at the gene ends were 2 bases for V and 5 bases for J; bases not matched to a gene: 15. There are 18 residues in the CDR3. CDR3 amino acids: CASSQSVRGGVDRETQYF. DNA for the CDR3: TGTGCCAGCAGCCAATCGGTCCGCGGGGGGGTTGATCGGGAGACCCAGTACTTC.

The chain links TRBV7-9 to TRBJ1-2; D is ambiguous. V was pared by 4 bases and J by 5 bases, with 11 bases between. The CDR3 consists of 13 residues. Germline loops: CDR1 SEHNR, CDR2 FQNEAQ (reference sequence). CDR3 DNA: TGTGCCAGCAGCTACAGCACCAGTTATGGCTACACCTTC. Its translation: CASSYSTSYGYTF.

The rearrangement joins TRBV5-6 to TRBJ1-2; D call uncertain. The CDR3 sequence is 13 residues long. The V and J ends lost 0 bases and 7 bases respectively, with 10 bases between them. The germline V gene has CDR1 SGHDT and CDR2 YYEEEE. The CDR3 sequence is CASSLDAPGGYTF. The CDR3, as DNA: TGTGCCAGCAGCTTGGATGCCCCGGGTGGCTACACCTTC. Full variable domain (rest looked up from reference TRBV5-6 and TRBJ1-2): DAGVTQSPTHLIKTRGQQVTLRCSPKSGHDTVSWYQQALGQGPQFIFQYYEEEERQRGNFPDRFSGHQFPNYSSELNVNALLLGDSALYLCASSLDAPGGYTFGSGTRLTVV.

CDR3 sequence (DNA): TGTGCCAGCAGCCTTCACGGGGCCGGGGAGCTGTTTTTT. Protein: CASSLHGAGELFF. The rearrangement uses TRBV12-3 or TRBV12-4 and TRBJ2-2; the D gene is possibly TRBD2 (5 bases). The CDR3 loop spans 13 amino acids. V was cut by 6 bases and J by 6 bases, with 11 bases left in between.

This clone showed up just once. The rearrangement joins TRBV4-1 to TRBJ2-1; weak D call: TRBD2 (5 bases). This CDR3 region has 16 residues. The germline gives CDR1 MGHRA, CDR2 YSYEKL. V gave up 0 bases and J gave up 1 base, with 10 bases separating them. The CDR3 DNA reads as TGCGCCAGCAGCCAAGACCCCGGGGATTCCTACAATGAGCAGTTCTTC. This sequence encodes CASSQDPGDSYNEQFF.